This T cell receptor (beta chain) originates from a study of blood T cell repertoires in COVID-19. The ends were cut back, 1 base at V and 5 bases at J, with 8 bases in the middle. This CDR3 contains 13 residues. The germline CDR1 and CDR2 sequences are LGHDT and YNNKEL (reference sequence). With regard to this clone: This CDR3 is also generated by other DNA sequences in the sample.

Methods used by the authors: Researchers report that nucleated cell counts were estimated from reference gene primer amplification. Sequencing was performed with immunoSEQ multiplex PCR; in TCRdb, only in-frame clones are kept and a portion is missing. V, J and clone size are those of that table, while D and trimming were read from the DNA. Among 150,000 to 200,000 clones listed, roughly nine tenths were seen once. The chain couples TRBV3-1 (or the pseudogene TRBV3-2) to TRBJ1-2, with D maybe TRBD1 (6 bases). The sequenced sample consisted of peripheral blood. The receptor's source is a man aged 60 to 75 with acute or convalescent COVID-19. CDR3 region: CASSQAQGYGYTF. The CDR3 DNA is TGTGCCAGCAGCCAAGCACAGGGATATGGCTACACCTTC.